A single sample is the source of the 21 T cell receptor beta chains below, sequenced in a study of blood T cell repertoires in COVID-19. The method was immunoSEQ multiplex PCR; TCRdb's version includes in-frame clones alone and lacks a portion of them. The repertoire holds about 180,000 clones, with around nine tenths as singletons. Sequences were obtained from peripheral blood. These receptors were obtained from a woman in her 70s with COVID-19, enrolled during active disease.

This chain joins TRBV15 and TRBJ2-5, with TRBD2 identical over 13 bases. The CDR3 is made up of 17 amino acids. The V and J ends lost 1 base and 4 bases, in that order; junction bases with no gene match: 6. CDR1 LNHNV and CDR2 YYDKDF come from the germline V gene (reference sequence). As DNA, the CDR3 is TGTGCCACCAGCAGAGCCCTGGGACTAGCGGGACCAGAGACCCAGTACTTC. This translates into CATSRALGLAGPETQYF.

J is TRBJ2-1 and V is TRBV10-3; 10 bases are shared with TRBD2. Germline V gives CDR1 ENHRY, CDR2 SYGVKD. The CDR3 sequence is 15 residues long. The junction had 10 bases not matched to a gene; V was cut back by 10 bases and J by 4 bases. The CDR3 spells CATANTSGNYNEQFF. Written as DNA, the CDR3 is TGTGCCACCGCAAATACTAGCGGGAATTACAATGAGCAGTTCTTC.

Of note for this clone: Other DNA sequences in the sample encode the same CDR3. V usage is TRBV28 and J usage is TRBJ1-1, with TRBD1 identical over 7 bases. Trimming cost V 5 bases and J 1 base; bases outside gene matches: 7. This CDR3 has 15 residues. The germline V gene has CDR1 MDHEN and CDR2 SYDVKM. The CDR3 bases are TGTGCCAGCAGTCCGAGACAGGGATGGAACACTGAAGCTTTCTTT. Translation: CASSPRQGWNTEAFF.

This clone was seen once. The chain recombines TRBV14 with TRBJ2-5, with D possibly TRBD1 on 6 matching bases. Germline loops: CDR1 SGHDN, CDR2 FVKESK. The ends were cut back, 2 bases at V and 0 bases at J, with 13 bases in the middle. The CDR3 runs 16 residues. This CDR3 reads CASSQLGAGNQETQYF. Here the CDR3 DNA reads TGTGCCAGCAGCCAATTGGGGGCAGGGAACCAAGAGACCCAGTACTTC.

The chain couples TRBV5-6 to TRBJ1-5; 7 positions match TRBD1. V lost 1 base, J lost 3 bases, and 4 bases stayed unmatched. Germline values: CDR1 SGHDT, CDR2 YYEEEE. The CDR3 is made up of 15 amino acids. The CDR3 reads CASSLTGVDNQPQHF. The DNA of the CDR3 is TGTGCCAGCAGCTTGACAGGGGTTGACAATCAGCCCCAGCATTTT.

The rearrangement links TRBV28 to TRBJ2-3; 10 positions agree with TRBD2. The J segment lost 3 bases and the V segment lost 6 bases, leaving 9 bases of the junction unmatched. Germline V gene lookup returns CDR1 MDHEN and CDR2 SYDVKM. The CDR3 length is 16 residues. The CDR3 nucleotides are TGTGCCAGCAGCCCTAACAGCGGGAGGGTTACAGATACGCAGTATTTT. Translated: CASSPNSGRVTDTQYF.

The chain couples TRBV19 to TRBJ2-5, with 7 bases aligning to TRBD1. CDR1 LNHDA and CDR2 SQIVND come from the germline V gene (reference sequence). Trimming took 6 bases from V and 4 from J; bases not matched to a gene: 11. This CDR3 region has 15 residues. CDR3 in amino acids: CASRPDDRASETQYF. CDR3 in DNA: TGTGCCAGTAGACCCGACGACAGGGCCTCAGAGACCCAGTACTTC.

The chain combines TRBV11-1 with TRBJ1-5; D is unclear. Germline CDR1 reads SGHAT; CDR2 reads FQDESV (reference sequence). The CDR3 sequence is 13 residues long. V lost 0 bases and J lost 4, with 4 bases in between. CDR3 loop: CASSLAQNQPQHF. The CDR3 region has the DNA TGTGCCAGCAGCTTAGCACAGAATCAGCCCCAGCATTTT.

The CDR3 is CAWSVRLVDQPQHF. The CDR3 DNA reads TGTGCCTGGAGTGTTCGCCTGGTAGATCAGCCCCAGCATTTT. The chain has TRBV30 and TRBJ1-5; no definite D call. Germline lookup yields CDR1 GTSNPN and CDR2 SVGIG (reference sequence). V dropped 0 bases and J dropped 5 bases, with 11 bases sitting between them. The CDR3 spans 14 residues.

The chain has TRBV15 and TRBJ1-4; D remains unclear. Trimming stripped 5 bases from V and 6 bases from J, with 19 bases between. Per germline, CDR1 LNHNV and CDR2 YYDKDF (reference sequence). The CDR3 contains 16 residues. CDR3: CATSGYREAGDEKLFF. CDR3 sequence (DNA): TGTGCCACCAGCGGATACCGGGAGGCAGGTGATGAAAAACTGTTTTTT.

The V gene is TRBV19, the J gene TRBJ2-2; 9 nucleotides match TRBD1. This CDR3 has 15 residues. The V and J ends lost 6 bases and 2 bases, in that order; junction bases with no gene match: 4. Germline CDR1 and CDR2: LNHDA and SQIVND (reference sequence). The chain's CDR3 is CASRMGQGNTGELFF. Written as DNA, the CDR3 is TGTGCCAGTAGGATGGGACAGGGTAACACCGGGGAGCTGTTTTTT.

The V gene is TRBV10-3, the J gene TRBJ2-1; 12 bases line up with TRBD2. The CDR3 extends over 19 amino acids. V lost 8 bases, J lost 0 bases, and 14 bases stayed unmatched. Germline CDR1 is ENHRY and CDR2 is SYGVKD. The CDR3, as DNA: TGTGCCATCGACGCCCTGCGACTAGCGGGAGATAGCTCCTACAATGAGCAGTTCTTC. Amino acid sequence: CAIDALRLAGDSSYNEQFF.

The V gene is TRBV28, the J gene TRBJ2-4; tentatively, D is TRBD2 (6 bases). The CDR3 is 15 amino acids. The V gene lost 7 bases and the J gene lost 0 bases, with 13 bases spanning the gap. CDR1 and CDR2 (germline): MDHEN, SYDVKM. The CDR3 DNA reads as TGTGCCAGCACCGAGCGGGCGGAAGCCAAAAACATTCAGTACTTC. Translation: CASTERAEAKNIQYF.

The CDR3: CASRPGGAFGSTEAFF. The CDR3 nucleotides read TGTGCCAGCAGGCCGGGGGGGGCCTTCGGGAGCACTGAAGCTTTCTTT. This chain joins TRBV7-9 and TRBJ1-1; D may be TRBD1 (6 bases). Between the trimmed V and J ends, which lost 6 bases and 4 bases, there was a span of 21 bases. From germline, CDR1 is SEHNR and CDR2 FQNEAQ (reference sequence). The CDR3 extends over 16 amino acids.

This chain joins TRBV28 and TRBJ1-3, with D possibly being TRBD1 (5 bases). CDR1 MDHEN and CDR2 SYDVKM come from the germline V gene. This CDR3 has 15 amino acids. V lost 2 bases and J 0 bases, leaving 8 bases between the germline ends. DNA of the CDR3: TGTGCCAGCAGTTTAAGACAGCACTCTGGAAACACCATATATTTT. Translated, it gives CASSLRQHSGNTIYF.

V gene TRBV28 combines with J gene TRBJ1-5, with 7 bases that match TRBD1. Losses at the gene ends were 6 bases for V and 0 bases for J; bases not matched to a gene: 5. Germline V CDR1 and CDR2: MDHEN, SYDVKM. The CDR3 length is 15 residues. CDR3 sequence reads: CASRSGQYSNQPQHF. CDR3 in DNA: TGTGCCAGCAGGTCGGGACAGTATAGCAATCAGCCCCAGCATTTT.

The J gene is TRBJ1-6, the V gene TRBV6-5; D unresolved. This CDR3 contains 15 residues. The V gene lost 2 bases and the J gene lost 7 bases, with 12 bases spanning the gap. The germline V gene encodes CDR1 MNHEY and CDR2 SVGAGI. For the CDR3, the DNA is TGTGCCAGCAGTTACGATGCAGGAATAAATTCACCCCTCCACTTT. It specifies CASSYDAGINSPLHF.

The gene calls are TRBV18 and TRBJ1-1, with D hard to call. Trimming removed 3 bases at V and 4 bases at J, with 18 bases between. Germline CDR1 and CDR2: KGHSH and LQKENI. This CDR3 comprises 16 residues. The CDR3 here is CASSPQAGRGVTEAFF. CDR3 coding DNA: TGTGCCAGCTCACCCCAGGCAGGACGCGGGGTCACTGAAGCTTTCTTT.

The chain's CDR3 is CASSQSTSGRKDEQFF. The DNA of the CDR3 is TGTGCCAGCAGCCAATCCACTAGCGGGAGGAAGGATGAGCAGTTCTTC. This sequence joins TRBV6-6 and TRBJ2-1; 12 nucleotides align to TRBD2. The CDR3 loop spans 16 amino acids. V shed 6 bases and J 8 bases; nucleotides not matched to a gene: 11. The germline gives CDR1 MNHNY, CDR2 SVGAGI (reference sequence).

The chain joins TRBV18 to TRBJ1-6; TRBD1 matches 7 bases. Germline CDR1 KGHSH, CDR2 LQKENI. J was trimmed by 9 bases and V by 0 bases; bases with no gene match: 8. This CDR3 region has 16 residues. CDR3 in amino acids: CASSPPRQQGSSPLHF. The CDR3 DNA follows: TGTGCCAGCTCACCACCAAGGCAACAGGGGAGTTCACCCCTCCACTTT.

This clone was seen just once. The gene calls are TRBV4-1 and TRBJ2-7; 14 bases agree with TRBD2. The CDR3 has 18 amino acids. The germline CDR1 and CDR2 sequences are MGHRA and YSYEKL. Trimming at V came to 0 bases and at J to 2 bases, leaving 6 bases not matched to a gene. For the CDR3, the DNA is TGCGCCAGCAGCCAAGATTATGGGACTAGCGGGGGCACCTACGAGCAGTACTTC. Encoded protein: CASSQDYGTSGGTYEQYF.